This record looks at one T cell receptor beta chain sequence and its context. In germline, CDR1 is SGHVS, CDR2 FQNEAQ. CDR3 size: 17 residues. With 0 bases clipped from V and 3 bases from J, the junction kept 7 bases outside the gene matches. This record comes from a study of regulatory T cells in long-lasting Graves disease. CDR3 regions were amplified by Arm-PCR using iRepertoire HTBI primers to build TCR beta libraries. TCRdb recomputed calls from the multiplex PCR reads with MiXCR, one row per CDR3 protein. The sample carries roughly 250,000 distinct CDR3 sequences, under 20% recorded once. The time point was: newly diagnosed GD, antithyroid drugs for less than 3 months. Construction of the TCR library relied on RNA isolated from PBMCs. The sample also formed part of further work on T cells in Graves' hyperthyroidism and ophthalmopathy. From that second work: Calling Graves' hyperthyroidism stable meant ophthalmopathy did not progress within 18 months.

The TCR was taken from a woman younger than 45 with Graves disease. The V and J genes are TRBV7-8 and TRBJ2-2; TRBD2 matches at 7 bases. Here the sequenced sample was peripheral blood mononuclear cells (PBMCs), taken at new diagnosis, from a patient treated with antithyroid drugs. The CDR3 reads CASSLARGGGYTGELFF. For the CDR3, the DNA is TGTGCCAGCAGCTTAGCGCGTGGCGGGGGATACACCGGGGAGCTGTTTTTT. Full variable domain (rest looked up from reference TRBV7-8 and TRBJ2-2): GAGVSQSPRYKVAKRGQDVALRCDPISGHVSLFWYQQALGQGPEFLTYFQNEAQLDKSGLPSDRFFAERPEGSVSTLKIQRTQQEDSAVYLCASSLARGGGYTGELFFGEGSRLTVL.